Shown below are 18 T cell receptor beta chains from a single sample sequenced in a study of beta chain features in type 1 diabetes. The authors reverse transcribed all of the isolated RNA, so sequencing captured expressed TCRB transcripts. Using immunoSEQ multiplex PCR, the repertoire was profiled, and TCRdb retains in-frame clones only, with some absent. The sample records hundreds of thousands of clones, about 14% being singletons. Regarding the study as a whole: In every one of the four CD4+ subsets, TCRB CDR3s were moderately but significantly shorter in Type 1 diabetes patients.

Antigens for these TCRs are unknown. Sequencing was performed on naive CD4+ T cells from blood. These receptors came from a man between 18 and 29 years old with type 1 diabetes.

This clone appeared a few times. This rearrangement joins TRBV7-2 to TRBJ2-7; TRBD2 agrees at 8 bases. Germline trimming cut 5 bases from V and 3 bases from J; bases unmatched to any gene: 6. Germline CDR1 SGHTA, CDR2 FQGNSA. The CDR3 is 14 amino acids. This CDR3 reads CASSPPGLGYEQYF. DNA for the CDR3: TGTGCCAGCAGCCCCCCGGGACTAGGCTACGAGCAGTACTTC.

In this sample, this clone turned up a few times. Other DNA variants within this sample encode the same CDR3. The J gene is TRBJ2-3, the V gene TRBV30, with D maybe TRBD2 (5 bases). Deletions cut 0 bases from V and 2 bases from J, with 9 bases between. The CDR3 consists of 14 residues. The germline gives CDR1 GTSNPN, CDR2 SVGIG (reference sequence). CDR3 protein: CAWSVGLATDTQYF. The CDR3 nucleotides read TGTGCCTGGAGTGTAGGCCTAGCCACAGATACGCAGTATTTT.

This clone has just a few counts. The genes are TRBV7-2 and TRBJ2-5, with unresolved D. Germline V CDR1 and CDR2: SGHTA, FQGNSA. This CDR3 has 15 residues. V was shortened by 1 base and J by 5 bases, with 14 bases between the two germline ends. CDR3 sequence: CASSLVASSWETQYF. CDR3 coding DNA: TGTGCCAGCAGCTTAGTAGCCAGCTCCTGGGAGACCCAGTACTTC.

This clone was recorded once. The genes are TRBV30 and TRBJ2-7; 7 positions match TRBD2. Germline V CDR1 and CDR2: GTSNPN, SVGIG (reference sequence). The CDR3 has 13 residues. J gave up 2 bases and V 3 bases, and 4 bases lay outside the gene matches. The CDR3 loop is CAWSREAPYEQYF. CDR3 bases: TGTGCCTGGAGCCGGGAGGCCCCCTACGAGCAGTACTTC.

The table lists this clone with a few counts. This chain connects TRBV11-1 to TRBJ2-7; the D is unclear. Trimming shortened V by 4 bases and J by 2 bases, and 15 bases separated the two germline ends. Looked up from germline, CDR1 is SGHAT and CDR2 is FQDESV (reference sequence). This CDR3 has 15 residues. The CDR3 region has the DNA TGTGCCAGCAGCTCAAGCTTGGACGACCCCTACGAGCAGTACTTC. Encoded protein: CASSSSLDDPYEQYF.

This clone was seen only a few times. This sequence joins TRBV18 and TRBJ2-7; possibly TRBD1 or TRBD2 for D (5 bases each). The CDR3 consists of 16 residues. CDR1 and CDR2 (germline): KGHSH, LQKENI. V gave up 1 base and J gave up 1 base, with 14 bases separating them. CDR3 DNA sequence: TGTGCCAGCTCACCACGGGACGGTGTGGGGTCCTACGAGCAGTACTTC. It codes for CASSPRDGVGSYEQYF.

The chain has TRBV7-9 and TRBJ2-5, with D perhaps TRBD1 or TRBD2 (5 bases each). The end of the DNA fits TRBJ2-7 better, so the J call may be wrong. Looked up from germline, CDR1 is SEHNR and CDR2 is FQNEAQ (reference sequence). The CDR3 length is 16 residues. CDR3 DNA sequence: TGTGCCAGCAGCCCGGGGCGAGACGCGAGCTCCTACGAGCAGTACTTC. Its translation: CASSPGRDASSYEQYF.

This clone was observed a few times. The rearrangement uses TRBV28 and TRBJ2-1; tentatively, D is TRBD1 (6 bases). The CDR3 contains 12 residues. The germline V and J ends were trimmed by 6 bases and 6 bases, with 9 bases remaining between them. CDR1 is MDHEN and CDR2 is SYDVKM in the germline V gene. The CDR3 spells CASRTGLNEQFF. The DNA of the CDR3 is TGTGCCAGCAGGACAGGCCTCAATGAGCAGTTCTTC.

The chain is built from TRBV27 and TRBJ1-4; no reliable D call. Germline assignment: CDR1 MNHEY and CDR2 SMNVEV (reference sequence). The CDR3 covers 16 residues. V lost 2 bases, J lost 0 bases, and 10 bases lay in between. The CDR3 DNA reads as TGTGCCAGCAGTTTAAACAGCTATTCAACTAATGAAAAACTGTTTTTT. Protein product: CASSLNSYSTNEKLFF.

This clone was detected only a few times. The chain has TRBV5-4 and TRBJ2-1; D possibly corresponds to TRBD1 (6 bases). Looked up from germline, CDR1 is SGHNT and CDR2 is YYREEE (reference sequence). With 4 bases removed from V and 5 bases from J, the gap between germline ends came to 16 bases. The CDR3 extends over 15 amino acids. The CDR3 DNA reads TGTGCCAGCAGCCAGGGGACATCAGGCCACAATGAGCAGTTCTTC. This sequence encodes CASSQGTSGHNEQFF.

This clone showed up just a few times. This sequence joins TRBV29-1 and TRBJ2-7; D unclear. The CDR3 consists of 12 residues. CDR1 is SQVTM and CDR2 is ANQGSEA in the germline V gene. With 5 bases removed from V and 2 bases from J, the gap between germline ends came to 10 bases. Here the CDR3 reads CSVTDGTYEQYF. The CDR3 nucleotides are TGCAGCGTTACGGACGGAACCTACGAGCAGTACTTC.

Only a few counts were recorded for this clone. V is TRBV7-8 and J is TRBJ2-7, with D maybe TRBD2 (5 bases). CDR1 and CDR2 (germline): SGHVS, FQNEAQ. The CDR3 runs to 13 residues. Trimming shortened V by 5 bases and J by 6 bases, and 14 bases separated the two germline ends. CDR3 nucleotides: TGTGCCAGCAGCCTGCTATTAGGACTCGAGCAGTACTTC. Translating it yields CASSLLLGLEQYF.

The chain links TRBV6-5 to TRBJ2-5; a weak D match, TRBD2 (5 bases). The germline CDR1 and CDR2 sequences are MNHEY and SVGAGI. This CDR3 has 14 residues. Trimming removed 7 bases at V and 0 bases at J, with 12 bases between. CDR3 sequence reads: CASKEGTDQETQYF. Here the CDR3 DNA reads TGTGCCAGCAAAGAGGGTACAGACCAAGAGACCCAGTACTTC.

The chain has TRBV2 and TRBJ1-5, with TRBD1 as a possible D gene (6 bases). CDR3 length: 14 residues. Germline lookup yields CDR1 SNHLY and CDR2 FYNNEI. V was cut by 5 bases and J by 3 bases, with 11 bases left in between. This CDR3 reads CASSPTGINQPQHF. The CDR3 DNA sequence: TGTGCCAGCAGTCCAACAGGGATCAATCAGCCCCAGCATTTT.

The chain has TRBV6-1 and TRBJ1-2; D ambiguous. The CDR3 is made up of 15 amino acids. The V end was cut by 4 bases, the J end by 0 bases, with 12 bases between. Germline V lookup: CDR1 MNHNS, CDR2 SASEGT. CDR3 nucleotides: TGTGCCAGCAGTGCGTCGGGATTCGCTAACTATGGCTACACCTTC. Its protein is CASSASGFANYGYTF.

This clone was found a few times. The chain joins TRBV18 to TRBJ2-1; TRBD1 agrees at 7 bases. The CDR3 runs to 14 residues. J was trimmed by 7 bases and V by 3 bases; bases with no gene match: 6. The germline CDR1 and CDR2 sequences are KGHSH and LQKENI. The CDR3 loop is CASSPRDSKNEQFF. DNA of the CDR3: TGTGCCAGCTCACCCAGGGACAGCAAAAATGAGCAGTTCTTC.

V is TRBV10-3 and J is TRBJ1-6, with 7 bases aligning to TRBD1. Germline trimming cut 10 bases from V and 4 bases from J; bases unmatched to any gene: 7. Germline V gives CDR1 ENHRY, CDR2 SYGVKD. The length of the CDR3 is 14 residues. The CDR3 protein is CATTPGQYNSPLHF. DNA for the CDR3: TGTGCCACGACTCCGGGACAGTATAATTCACCCCTCCACTTT.

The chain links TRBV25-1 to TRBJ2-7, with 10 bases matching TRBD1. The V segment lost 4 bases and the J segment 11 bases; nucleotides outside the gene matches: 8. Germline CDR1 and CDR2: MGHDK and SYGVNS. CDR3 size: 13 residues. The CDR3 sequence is CASSVDRGIGEYF. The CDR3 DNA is TGTGCCAGCAGTGTGGACAGGGGGATAGGGGAGTACTTC.